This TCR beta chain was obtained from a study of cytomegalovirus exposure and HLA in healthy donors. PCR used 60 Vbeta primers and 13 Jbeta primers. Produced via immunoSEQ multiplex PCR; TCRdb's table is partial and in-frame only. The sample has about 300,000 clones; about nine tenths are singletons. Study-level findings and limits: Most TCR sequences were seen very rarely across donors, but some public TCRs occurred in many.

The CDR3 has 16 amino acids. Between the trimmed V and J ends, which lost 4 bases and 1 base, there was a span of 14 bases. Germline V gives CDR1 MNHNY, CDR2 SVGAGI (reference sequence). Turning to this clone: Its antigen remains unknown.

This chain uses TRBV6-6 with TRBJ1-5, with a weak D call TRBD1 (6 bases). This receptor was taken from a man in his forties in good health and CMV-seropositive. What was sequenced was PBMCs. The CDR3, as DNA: TGTGCCAGCAGTTCAGGCCACAGGGAGAGCAATCAGCCCCAGCATTTT. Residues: CASSSGHRESNQPQHF.